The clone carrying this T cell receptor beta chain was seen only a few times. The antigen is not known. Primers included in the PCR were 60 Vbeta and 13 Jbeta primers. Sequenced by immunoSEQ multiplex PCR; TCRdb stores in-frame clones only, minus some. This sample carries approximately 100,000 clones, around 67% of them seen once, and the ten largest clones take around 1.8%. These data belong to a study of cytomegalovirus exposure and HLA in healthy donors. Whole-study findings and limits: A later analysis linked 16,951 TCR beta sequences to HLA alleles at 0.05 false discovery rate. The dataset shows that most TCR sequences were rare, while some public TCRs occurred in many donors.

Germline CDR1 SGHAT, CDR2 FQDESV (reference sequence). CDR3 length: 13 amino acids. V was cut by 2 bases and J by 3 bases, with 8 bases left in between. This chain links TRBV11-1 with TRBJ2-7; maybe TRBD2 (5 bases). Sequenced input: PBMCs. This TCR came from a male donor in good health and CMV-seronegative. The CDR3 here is CASSLRDHYEQYF. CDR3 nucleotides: TGTGCCAGCAGCTTACGGGATCACTACGAGCAGTACTTC. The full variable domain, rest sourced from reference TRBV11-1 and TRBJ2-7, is EAEVAQSPRYKITEKSQAVAFWCDPISGHATLYWYRQILGQGPELLVQFQDESVVDDSQLPKDRFSAERLKGVDSTLKIQPAELGDSAMYLCASSLRDHYEQYFGPGTRLTVT.